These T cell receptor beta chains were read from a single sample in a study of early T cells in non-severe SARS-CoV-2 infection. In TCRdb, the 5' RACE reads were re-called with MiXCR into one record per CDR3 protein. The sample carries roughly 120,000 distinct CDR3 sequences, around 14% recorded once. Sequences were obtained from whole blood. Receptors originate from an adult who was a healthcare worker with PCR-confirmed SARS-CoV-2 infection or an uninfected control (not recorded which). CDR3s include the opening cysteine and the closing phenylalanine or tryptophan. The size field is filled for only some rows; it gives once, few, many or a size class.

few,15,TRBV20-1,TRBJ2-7,CSALPPGQESYEQYF
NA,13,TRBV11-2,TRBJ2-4,CASSLEQLNIQYF
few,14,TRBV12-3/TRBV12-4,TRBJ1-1,CASSFGTGITEAFF
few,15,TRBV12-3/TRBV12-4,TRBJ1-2,CASSPLVQGANGYTF
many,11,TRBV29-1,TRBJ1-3,CSVGGGNTIYF
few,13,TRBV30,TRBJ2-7,CAWSVAPAYEQYF
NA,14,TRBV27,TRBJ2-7,CASKASSSSYEQYF
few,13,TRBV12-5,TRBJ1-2,CASAQGGSHGYTF
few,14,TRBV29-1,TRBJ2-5,CSVDRLRGRETQYF
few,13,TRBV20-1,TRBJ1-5,CSAGPGGNQPQHF
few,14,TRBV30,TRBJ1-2,CAWTRRTLVVGYTF
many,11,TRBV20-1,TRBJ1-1,CSADVYTEAFF
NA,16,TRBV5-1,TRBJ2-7,CASSLSPLAAGIEQYF
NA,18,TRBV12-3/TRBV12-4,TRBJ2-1,CASSLRELLAGGRNEQFF
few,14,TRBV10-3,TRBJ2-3,CAIKEGTATDTQYF
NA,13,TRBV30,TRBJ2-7,CAWSFGGPYEQYF
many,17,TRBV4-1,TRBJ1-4,CASSQERQTSGNEKLFF
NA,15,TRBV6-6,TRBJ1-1,CASSKEATGGTEAFF
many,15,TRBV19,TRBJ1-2,CASSMRAANPYGYTF
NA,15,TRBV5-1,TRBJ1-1,CASSLEARGDTEAFF
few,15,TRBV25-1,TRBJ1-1,CASSESGFTNTEAFF
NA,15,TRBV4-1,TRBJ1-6,CASSQLPRGNSPLHF
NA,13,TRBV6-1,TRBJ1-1,CASSKGENTEAFF
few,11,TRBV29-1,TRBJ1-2,CSVEDRNSYTF
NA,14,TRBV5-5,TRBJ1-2,CASSPLGGTAGYTF
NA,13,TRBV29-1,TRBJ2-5,CSTGEGWRETQYF
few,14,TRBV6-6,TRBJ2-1,CASSSSGGYNEQFF
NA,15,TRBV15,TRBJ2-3,CATSRGFEGAHTQYF
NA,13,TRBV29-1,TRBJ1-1,CSVVEMANTEAFF
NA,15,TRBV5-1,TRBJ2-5,CASSLVGTSGETQYF
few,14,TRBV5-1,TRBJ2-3,CASTGKGDTDTQYF
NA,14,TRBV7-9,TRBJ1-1,CASSLGVRNTEAFF
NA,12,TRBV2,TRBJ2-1,CASSAEGPKQFF
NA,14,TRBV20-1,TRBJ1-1,CSAHYRVVNTEAFF
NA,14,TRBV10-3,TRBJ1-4,CAIRPGGTNEKLFF
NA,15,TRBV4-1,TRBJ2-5,CASSQVGRSQETQYF
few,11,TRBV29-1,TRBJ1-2,CSINGDYGYTF
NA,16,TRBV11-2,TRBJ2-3,CASSLGGGSRADTQYF
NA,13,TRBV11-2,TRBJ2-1,CASSLDRENEQFF
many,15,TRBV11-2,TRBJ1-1,CASSSLGLDVTEAFF
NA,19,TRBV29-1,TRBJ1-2,CSVLGLAAMDRDQSYGYTF
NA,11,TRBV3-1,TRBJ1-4,CASSRGVELFF
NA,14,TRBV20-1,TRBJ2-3,CLGTPPGSTDTQYF
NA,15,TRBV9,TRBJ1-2,CASSVGPRQEDGYTF
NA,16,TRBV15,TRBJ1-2,CATRSTRLGESYGYTF
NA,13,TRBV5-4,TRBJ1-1,CAISQGGNTEAFF
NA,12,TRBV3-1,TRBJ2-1,CASSQGWNEQFF
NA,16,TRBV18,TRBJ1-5,CASSPGSENSNQPQHF